Below, one T cell receptor (beta chain) is given with its context. Distinct nucleotide sequences in the sample also encode this CDR3. Assay used: immunoSEQ multiplex PCR; TCRdb lists only in-frame clones, some missing. Altogether more than 300,000 clones are present, roughly 89% being singletons, with the ten largest covering around 3.5%. The data were taken from a study of blood T cell repertoires in COVID-19. On the study more broadly: Material from acute and convalescent COVID-19 was sourced from the United States, Italy and Spain. Sources were T cells, B-cell-depleted T cells, or PBMCs; the material itself was cDNA or gDNA.

This TCR came from a young woman who had recovered from COVID-19. Sequences were obtained from peripheral blood.

The CDR3 loop reads CAISGGTDTQYF. The CDR3 DNA sequence: TGTGCCATCAGCGGGGGCACAGATACGCAGTATTTT. The chain employs TRBV10-3 and TRBJ2-3, with D possibly matching TRBD2 (5 bases). The CDR3 is 12 residues long. V gave up 6 bases and J gave up 1 base, with 5 bases separating them. CDR1 and CDR2 from the germline V gene are ENHRY and SYGVKD.